These 25 T cell receptor beta chains were sequenced from one sample in a study of blood T cell repertoires in COVID-19. The table came from immunoSEQ multiplex PCR; TCRdb's copy has only in-frame clones and leaves some out. The data hold tens of thousands of clones, with less than 85% observed a single time. Material for sequencing was peripheral blood. These receptor sequences come from an elderly woman with active or convalescent COVID-19.

The V gene is TRBV6-6, the J gene TRBJ1-5, with D hard to call. The germline CDR1 and CDR2 sequences are MNHNY and SVGAGI (reference sequence). The CDR3 loop spans 17 amino acids. The V gene lost 5 bases and the J gene lost 0 bases, with 17 bases spanning the gap. The CDR3 region is CASSRTGSKYSNQPQHF. DNA for the CDR3: TGTGCCAGCAGTCGGACGGGGTCTAAATATAGCAATCAGCCCCAGCATTTT.

The chain combines TRBV4-2 with TRBJ2-7; a weak D match, TRBD2 (5 bases). V was shortened by 0 bases and J by 3 bases, with 21 bases between the two germline ends. In germline, CDR1 is LGHNA, CDR2 YNFKEQ. The CDR3 spans 18 residues. The CDR3 here is CASSQDPPHRGRNYEQYF. In DNA, the CDR3 is TGTGCCAGCAGCCAAGATCCACCCCACCGGGGAAGGAACTACGAGCAGTACTTC.

This chain joins TRBV6-2 or TRBV6-3 and TRBJ2-1, with D possibly matching TRBD1 (7 bases). Between the trimmed V and J ends, which lost 5 bases and 8 bases, there was a span of 16 bases. Germline CDR1 is MNHEY and CDR2 is SVGEGT. The CDR3 extends over 14 amino acids. The CDR3, as DNA: TGTGCCAGCAGTCCCACGGAGGGGGCGGATGAGCAGTTCTTC. It specifies CASSPTEGADEQFF.

As DNA, the CDR3 is TGTGCCAGCAGCTTAGAGCCCGTGACAGTATGGTGGACTGAAGCTTTCTTT. Amino acids: CASSLEPVTVWWTEAFF. The chain combines TRBV7-9 with TRBJ1-1, with TRBD1 as a possible D gene (5 bases). The CDR3 is 17 amino acids. V was trimmed by 1 base and J by 5 bases, leaving 20 bases between them. Germline CDR1 SEHNR, CDR2 FQNEAQ (reference sequence).

This chain joins TRBV19 and TRBJ2-1; tentatively, D is TRBD1 (6 bases). Germline V CDR1 and CDR2: LNHDA, SQIVND (reference sequence). Between the trimmed V and J ends, which lost 1 base and 6 bases, there was a span of 10 bases. The CDR3 is 14 amino acids. CDR3 sequence reads: CASSIVLGGNEQFF. The CDR3 DNA reads as TGTGCCAGTAGTATAGTACTAGGGGGCAATGAGCAGTTCTTC.

V usage is TRBV27 and J usage is TRBJ2-7; TRBD2 matches 11 bases. The germline V gene encodes CDR1 MNHEY and CDR2 SMNVEV (reference sequence). CDR3 length equals 15 residues. Trimming cost V 6 bases and J 5 bases; bases outside gene matches: 9. The CDR3 nucleotides read TGTGCCAGCAGAGCACAACTAGCGGGAGTCGACGAGCAGTACTTC. It translates to CASRAQLAGVDEQYF.

The chain has TRBV7-9 and TRBJ2-7, with D possibly matching TRBD1 (6 bases). The CDR3 sequence is 13 residues long. CDR1 SEHNR and CDR2 FQNEAQ come from the germline V gene (reference sequence). Between the trimmed V and J ends, which lost 1 base and 2 bases, there was a span of 6 bases. The CDR3 loop is CASSLGGPYEQYF. CDR3 coding DNA: TGTGCCAGCAGCTTAGGGGGGCCCTACGAGCAGTACTTC.

V usage is TRBV24-1 and J usage is TRBJ2-3, with 11 bases identical to TRBD1. The germline gives CDR1 KGHDR, CDR2 SFDVKD. This CDR3 is 18 amino acids long. V lost 4 bases to trimming and J lost 1 base; unmatched junction nucleotides: 9. CDR3 amino acids: CATSDQDRGLSRTDTQYF. CDR3 DNA: TGTGCCACCAGTGACCAGGACAGGGGGCTTTCTCGCACAGATACGCAGTATTTT.

This clone was counted between two and nine times. This chain joins TRBV7-2 and TRBJ2-1; 10 bases fit TRBD2. Germline loops: CDR1 SGHTA, CDR2 FQGNSA. V was pared by 10 bases and J by 4 bases, with 10 bases of the junction left unmatched. The CDR3 length is 15 residues. In DNA, the CDR3 is TGTGCCACCAAAGTAACTAGCGGGGCTTACAATGAGCAGTTCTTC. Translation gives CATKVTSGAYNEQFF.

The chain links TRBV28 to TRBJ2-3, with 14 bases aligning to TRBD2. Germline V lookup: CDR1 MDHEN, CDR2 SYDVKM. CDR3 length: 15 residues. V lost 5 bases and J lost 6; bases outside the gene matches: 4. The CDR3 sequence: CASSLWTSGRDTQYF. The CDR3, as DNA: TGTGCCAGCAGTCTCTGGACTAGCGGGAGGGATACGCAGTATTTT.

The J gene is TRBJ2-7, the V gene TRBV19; 8 bases line up with TRBD1. The V segment lost 2 bases and the J segment 2 bases; nucleotides outside the gene matches: 2. From germline, CDR1 is LNHDA and CDR2 SQIVND (reference sequence). The CDR3 totals 14 residues. The CDR3 region is CASSITGGTYEQYF. The CDR3 DNA reads TGTGCCAGTAGTATAACAGGGGGTACCTACGAGCAGTACTTC. The whole variable domain, remainder taken from reference TRBV19 and TRBJ2-7, is DGGITQSPKYLFRKEGQNVTLSCEQNLNHDAMYWYRQDPGQGLRLIYYSQIVNDFQKGDIAEGYSVSREKKESFPLTVTSAQKNPTAFYLCASSITGGTYEQYFGPGTRLTVT.

Only a few counts were recorded for this clone. The chain uses TRBV7-9 and TRBJ1-2; D is unresolved. Looked up from germline, CDR1 is SEHNR and CDR2 is FQNEAQ (reference sequence). The CDR3 runs to 13 residues. V gave up 6 bases and J gave up 4 bases, with 12 bases separating them. The CDR3 region has the DNA TGTGCCAGCAGTTACTTACCTATCTATGGCTACACCTTC. Amino acids: CASSYLPIYGYTF.

This chain connects TRBV19 to TRBJ1-2; TRBD1 matches 9 bases. V shed 5 bases, J shed 4 bases, and the junction held 8 bases outside the gene matches. Per the germline V gene, CDR1 is LNHDA and CDR2 is SQIVND (reference sequence). CDR3 size: 15 residues. CDR3 sequence: CASSSGTGSVYGYTF. The CDR3 DNA reads TGTGCCAGTAGTTCCGGGACAGGGTCGGTCTATGGCTACACCTTC.

The sample holds a few counts of this clone. This chain uses TRBV11-2 with TRBJ1-2; TRBD1 agrees at 9 bases. Trimming removed 6 bases from V and 3 bases from J; junction bases left unmatched: 5. The CDR3 has 14 residues. Germline CDR1 SGHAT, CDR2 FQNNGV. The CDR3 is CASRNRGRDYGYTF. The DNA of the CDR3 is TGTGCCAGCAGAAACAGGGGGCGCGACTATGGCTACACCTTC. Complete variable domain (other parts from reference TRBV11-2 and TRBJ1-2): EAGVAQSPRYKIIEKRQSVAFWCNPISGHATLYWYQQILGQGPKLLIQFQNNGVVDDSQLPKDRFSAERLKGVDSTLKIQPAKLEDSAVYLCASRNRGRDYGYTFGSGTRLTVV.

The chain joins TRBV2 to TRBJ2-2, with D perhaps matching TRBD1 (7 bases). The germline V and J ends were trimmed by 10 bases and 4 bases, with 22 bases remaining between them. Germline CDR1 SNHLY, CDR2 FYNNEI. The CDR3 spans 16 residues. CDR3 loop: CATNPGSRGATGELFF. In DNA, the CDR3 is TGTGCCACCAACCCGGGCTCCAGGGGGGCCACCGGGGAGCTGTTTTTT. Combining the CDR3 with reference TRBV2 and TRBJ2-2 gives the whole variable domain EPEVTQTPSHQVTQMGQEVILRCVPISNHLYFYWYRQILGQKVEFLVSFYNNEISEKSEIFDDQFSVERPDGSNFTLKIRSTKLEDSAMYFCATNPGSRGATGELFFGEGSRLTVL.

This clone was counted a few times. The CDR3 protein is CASSSDRGRVEKLFF. The CDR3 DNA reads as TGTGCCAGCTCATCAGACAGGGGGCGAGTTGAAAAACTGTTTTTT. The chain carries TRBV18 and TRBJ1-4; 10 positions match TRBD1. The germline V gene encodes CDR1 KGHSH and CDR2 LQKENI. The V gene end was trimmed by 5 bases and the J gene end by 7 bases; junction bases not matched to a gene: 7. The CDR3 consists of 15 residues.

The genes are TRBV18 and TRBJ2-1; 7 bases map to TRBD2. The germline V gene encodes CDR1 KGHSH and CDR2 LQKENI. V shed 4 bases, J shed 11 bases, and the junction held 14 bases outside the gene matches. The CDR3 loop spans 15 amino acids. In DNA, the CDR3 is TGTGCCAGCTCACACCGGGGCCCGGGGGAGGGGAAGCAGTTCTTC. This translates into CASSHRGPGEGKQFF.

This clone was observed once. The chain uses TRBV19 and TRBJ1-5; D possibly corresponds to TRBD1 (5 bases). The length of the CDR3 is 16 residues. From germline, CDR1 is LNHDA and CDR2 SQIVND (reference sequence). V was shortened by 8 bases and J by 0 bases, with 17 bases between the two germline ends. This CDR3 reads CASRLGRANSNQPQHF. The CDR3 DNA reads TGTGCCAGTCGACTTGGCAGGGCTAATAGCAATCAGCCCCAGCATTTT.

This chain links TRBV14 with TRBJ1-4; D gene uncertain. V lost 0 bases to trimming and J lost 8 bases, with 22 bases between them. The CDR3 runs 18 residues. CDR1 and CDR2 (germline): SGHDN, FVKESK. The chain's CDR3 is CASSQDLPRSRFSEKLFF. The CDR3 nucleotides read TGTGCCAGCAGCCAAGATCTCCCCCGCTCGAGGTTCTCGGAAAAACTGTTTTTT.

The chain couples TRBV4-3 to TRBJ1-2; 9 nucleotides line up with TRBD1. The length of the CDR3 is 21 residues. The germline gives CDR1 LGHNA, CDR2 YSLEER. Trimming removed 1 base from V and 9 bases from J; junction bases left unmatched: 27. The CDR3 region has the DNA TGCGCCAGCAGCCAAGCGGGTTGGAGGGGCGCGGACTCGGGACAGGGTTATCGCTACACCTTC. Encoded protein: CASSQAGWRGADSGQGYRYTF.

The chain employs TRBV5-1 and TRBJ2-2, with 7 bases that match TRBD1. Trimming cost V 4 bases and J 2 bases; bases outside gene matches: 5. The CDR3 spans 15 residues. Germline-derived CDR1 and CDR2 are SGHRS and YFSETQ. CDR3 nucleotide sequence: TGCGCCAGCAGCGGGGACAGACTAAACACCGGGGAGCTGTTTTTT. Protein: CASSGDRLNTGELFF.

The chain recombines TRBV12-5 with TRBJ2-1; a weak D match, TRBD2 (5 bases). CDR1 is LGHNT, CDR2 FRNRAP, per germline. Trimming removed 4 bases at V and 0 bases at J, with 13 bases between. The length of the CDR3 is 16 residues. As DNA, the CDR3 is TGTGCTAGTGGTTCCCCCCGTGGGAGCTCCTACAATGAGCAGTTCTTC. Its translation: CASGSPRGSSYNEQFF.

The chain joins TRBV29-1 to TRBJ1-5, with D possibly TRBD1 on 6 matching bases. CDR1 and CDR2 from the germline V gene are SQVTM and ANQGSEA. The CDR3 covers 14 residues. V was shortened by 7 bases and J by 5 bases, with 18 bases between the two germline ends. This CDR3 is CSAGQAGADQPQHF. The CDR3 bases are TGCAGCGCTGGGCAGGCAGGGGCCGATCAGCCCCAGCATTTT.

The chain combines TRBV9 with TRBJ2-2, with D hard to call. CDR1 is SGDLS, CDR2 YYNGEE, per germline. The V gene lost 4 bases and the J gene lost 5 bases, with 6 bases spanning the gap. This CDR3 is 12 amino acids long. The CDR3 nucleotides are TGTGCCAGCAGCTTAATTACCGGGGAGCTGTTTTTT. This translates into CASSLITGELFF.

V usage is TRBV5-6 and J usage is TRBJ1-2, with a weak D call TRBD1 (5 bases). V lost 4 bases to trimming and J lost 1 base, with 14 bases between them. This CDR3 has 15 amino acids. Germline V lookup: CDR1 SGHDT, CDR2 YYEEEE. The CDR3 nucleotides read TGTGCCAGCAGCCCTGGGACGGAGGGTAACTATGGCTACACCTTC. Its translation: CASSPGTEGNYGYTF. The full variable domain, its missing parts supplied by reference TRBV5-6 and TRBJ1-2, is DAGVTQSPTHLIKTRGQQVTLRCSPKSGHDTVSWYQQALGQGPQFIFQYYEEEERQRGNFPDRFSGHQFPNYSSELNVNALLLGDSALYLCASSPGTEGNYGYTFGSGTRLTVV.